The 29 T cell receptor beta chains below all came from one sample that was sequenced in a study of HIV-infected patients and healthy controls (dated by TCRdb to the mid-2010s). Whole blood was used without fractionating the cells, so the repertoire represented all peripheral T cells without sorting. Library preparation was by 5' RACE. The reads were generated on an Illumina MiSeq. About 500 ng RNA was reverse transcribed with SuperScript III using primers against the alpha and beta constant regions. Separate alpha and beta chain libraries were made by chain-specific third strand synthesis with multiplexing indices. TCRdb reprocessed the public reads (quality trimming at Q25 with fastp, clone calling with MiXCR) and kept in-frame beta chains. For every CDR3 protein sequence, its rows merge into one entry that carries the most common genes and DNA. The sample yields about 18,000 distinct CDR3 sequences; about 8.2% were counted once. The top ten constitute over 5.5% of the sample.

The sequenced material came from blood. These receptors all stem from an adult in good health.

This clonotype was seen repeatedly, ten times or more. The genes are TRBV29-1 and TRBJ2-3, with D tentatively TRBD1 or TRBD2 (7 bases each). The CDR3 extends over 12 amino acids. Trimming cost V 4 bases and J 6 bases, with 11 bases left between them. CDR1 is SQVTM, CDR2 ANQGSEA, per germline. The CDR3 protein is CSVGQGGDTQYF. DNA of the CDR3: TGCAGCGTTGGACAGGGAGGGGATACGCAGTATTTT.

This clonotype was found many times. V usage is TRBV7-9 and J usage is TRBJ2-1, with 14 nucleotides matching TRBD2. The V and J ends lost 10 bases and 7 bases, in that order; junction bases with no gene match: 6. CDR1 SEHNR and CDR2 FQNEAQ come from the germline V gene (reference sequence). This CDR3 region has 14 residues. The CDR3 region has the DNA TGTGCCACCGTTGGGACTAGCGGGAGAAATGAGCAGTTCTTC. This gives the protein CATVGTSGRNEQFF.

This clonotype is medium-sized by share. V is TRBV5-1 and J is TRBJ2-4, with D perhaps TRBD1 (5 bases). The V and J ends lost 4 bases and 0 bases respectively, with 29 bases between them. Germline loops: CDR1 SGHRS, CDR2 YFSETQ. CDR3 length equals 21 residues. CDR3 in amino acids: CASSPDVLAGQILLAKNIQYF. The CDR3 nucleotides are TGCGCCAGCAGCCCGGATGTTTTAGCAGGACAAATATTACTAGCCAAAAACATTCAGTACTTC.

The sample holds many counts of this clonotype. V and J are TRBV20-1 and TRBJ2-1; no definite D call. Trimming took off 1 base at V and 0 bases at J, with 16 bases between the two ends. Germline V gene data show CDR1 as DFQATT and CDR2 as SNEGSKA (reference sequence). CDR3 length: 17 amino acids. The CDR3 region has the DNA TGCAGTGCTAGAGCCCATAGGGCGCTGAGCTCCTACAATGAGCAGTTCTTC. Translating gives CSARAHRALSSYNEQFF.

This clonotype was counted at least ten times. This chain joins TRBV2 and TRBJ2-5; 8 bases are shared with TRBD1. The CDR3 has 14 residues. V shed 6 bases and J 0 bases; nucleotides not matched to a gene: 3. Looked up from germline, CDR1 is SNHLY and CDR2 is FYNNEI. The CDR3 here is CASSTDRDQETQYF. CDR3 DNA: TGTGCCAGCAGCACGGACAGGGACCAAGAGACCCAGTACTTC.

This clonotype was seen many times. The chain recombines TRBV30 with TRBJ2-3, with D tentatively TRBD2 (6 bases). Germline V gene sequence: CDR1 GTSNPN, CDR2 SVGIG (reference sequence). Trimming shortened V by 5 bases and J by 4 bases, and 7 bases separated the two germline ends. The CDR3 spans 11 residues. The DNA for the CDR3 is TGTGCCTGGGCTAGCGCAGATACGCAGTATTTT. Protein product: CAWASADTQYF.

At least ten counts were recorded for this clonotype. This chain uses TRBV29-1 with TRBJ2-3; D possibly uses TRBD1 or TRBD2 (5 bases each). The CDR3 spans 14 residues. Germline V gene lookup returns CDR1 SQVTM and CDR2 ANQGSEA. Trimming pared 5 bases from V and 0 bases from J, leaving 12 bases between. The CDR3 loop reads CSVWDAGSTDTQYF. The CDR3 DNA sequence: TGCAGCGTTTGGGACGCCGGGAGCACAGATACGCAGTATTTT.

This clonotype is termed medium-sized. The V gene is TRBV28, the J gene TRBJ2-3; TRBD1 aligns across 12 bases. Germline V gives CDR1 MDHEN, CDR2 SYDVKM. Germline trimming cut 4 bases from V and 5 bases from J; bases unmatched to any gene: 7. This CDR3 is built from 16 residues. The CDR3 spells CASSYVGTGGKDTQYF. The CDR3 coding sequence is TGTGCCAGCAGTTACGTTGGGACAGGGGGCAAAGATACGCAGTATTTT.

The chain uses TRBV29-1 and TRBJ2-7, with 7 bases that match TRBD2. Germline V gene sequence: CDR1 SQVTM, CDR2 ANQGSEA. CDR3 length: 12 residues. V was clipped by 2 bases and J by 7 bases; unmatched bases: 5. The DNA of the CDR3 is TGCAGCGTTGAAACGGCGGGAGAGGAGCAGTACTTC. It translates to CSVETAGEEQYF.

This clonotype was recorded at least ten times. The V gene is TRBV5-1, the J gene TRBJ2-5, with TRBD1 matching 8 bases. After removal of 0 bases from V and 5 bases from J, the junction contained 6 bases not matched to a gene. This CDR3 spans 15 amino acids. Germline V lookup: CDR1 SGHRS, CDR2 YFSETQ. DNA of the CDR3: TGCGCCAGCAGCTTGGGGCAGGGGGCAAGGGAGACCCAGTACTTC. It codes for CASSLGQGARETQYF.

There are many counts of this clonotype. The rearrangement uses TRBV12-3 or TRBV12-4 and TRBJ1-5; TRBD1 matches 12 bases. Trimming took 6 bases from V and 3 from J; bases not matched to a gene: 9. This CDR3 region has 17 residues. The CDR3 coding sequence is TGTGCCAGCAGCACCGCGGGGACAGGGGGCTTCAATCAGCCCCAGCATTTT. It yields the protein CASSTAGTGGFNQPQHF.

This clonotype was seen ten or more times. J is TRBJ2-2 and V is TRBV20-1, with TRBD1 as a possible D gene (5 bases). V was clipped by 4 bases and J by 4 bases, with 10 bases between them. Germline values: CDR1 DFQATT, CDR2 SNEGSKA (reference sequence). This CDR3 has 13 residues. CDR3 nucleotides: TGCAGTGCTATACGCAGGGTCACCGGGGAGCTGTTTTTT. It yields the protein CSAIRRVTGELFF.

This clonotype was found many times. The chain has TRBV12-3 or TRBV12-4 and TRBJ2-2; 13 nucleotides line up with TRBD2. The CDR3 extends over 19 amino acids. The J segment lost 6 bases and the V segment lost 6 bases, leaving 16 bases of the junction unmatched. The CDR3 region has the DNA TGTGCCAGCAGCCTCGCTTATATTACTAGCGGGAGGGCTCCCGGGGAGCTGTTTTTT. Its protein is CASSLAYITSGRAPGELFF.

As regards this clonotype: One end of the junction is discordant with germline, which a read error may explain. The CDR3 sequence is CASSNSGLANQPQHF. CDR3 sequence (DNA): TGTGCCAGCAGTAACTCGGGACTAGCCAATCAGCCCCAGCATTTT. The chain employs TRBV6-5 and TRBJ1-5; TRBD1 might be the D (5 bases). The CDR3 has 15 residues. Germline V lookup: CDR1 MNHEY, CDR2 SVGAGI.

This rearrangement joins TRBV27 to TRBJ2-3, with D possibly matching TRBD2 (5 bases). This CDR3 has 17 residues. Between the trimmed V and J ends, which lost 3 bases and 3 bases, there was a span of 19 bases. Per germline, CDR1 MNHEY and CDR2 SMNVEV (reference sequence). CDR3 nucleotides: TGTGCCAGCAGTTTCTACATCCCGGGGTGGGAAACAGATACGCAGTATTTT. Its protein product is CASSFYIPGWETDTQYF.

This rearrangement joins TRBV7-3 to TRBJ2-7, with 9 bases fitting TRBD2. V dropped 5 bases and J dropped 3; count of bases not matched to a gene: 8. CDR1 and CDR2 (germline): SGHTA, FQGTGA. The length of the CDR3 is 15 residues. The CDR3 sequence: CASSDRGLALYEQYF. As DNA, the CDR3 is TGTGCCAGCAGCGACCGGGGACTAGCACTCTACGAGCAGTACTTC.

This clonotype was observed at least ten times. The chain combines TRBV7-2 with TRBJ2-3; 8 bases are a match to TRBD2. The CDR3 runs 14 residues. Per germline, CDR1 SGHTA and CDR2 FQGNSA. V dropped 4 bases and J dropped 6; count of bases not matched to a gene: 6. Written as DNA, the CDR3 is TGTGCCAGCAGCTCCAGGACTAGCTTGGATACGCAGTATTTT. It encodes CASSSRTSLDTQYF.

This clonotype was counted many times. J is TRBJ2-7 and V is TRBV28, with 10 positions matching TRBD2. The germline V gene encodes CDR1 MDHEN and CDR2 SYDVKM. This CDR3 has 14 amino acids. J gave up 2 bases and V 5 bases, and 3 bases lay outside the gene matches. CDR3: CASSGTSVTYEQYF. The CDR3 DNA reads as TGTGCCAGCAGTGGGACTAGCGTGACCTACGAGCAGTACTTC.

This clonotype is categorized as medium-sized. This sequence joins TRBV14 and TRBJ2-1; 8 nucleotides line up with TRBD2. The ends lost 4 bases at V and 0 bases at J; junction bases unmatched: 8. Germline V gene sequence: CDR1 SGHDN, CDR2 FVKESK. The CDR3 spans 17 residues. DNA of the CDR3: TGTGCCAGCAGCCTTATAGGCGGGAGGAGCTCCTACAATGAGCAGTTCTTC. Its protein product is CASSLIGGRSSYNEQFF.

The chain is built from TRBV10-3 and TRBJ1-5; the D gene is possibly TRBD1 (5 bases). This CDR3 has 15 amino acids. The germline CDR1 and CDR2 sequences are ENHRY and SYGVKD. V dropped 4 bases and J dropped 1 base, with 11 bases sitting between them. The DNA of the CDR3 is TGTGCCATCAGTGGGGGACTGAACAGCAATCAGCCCCAGCATTTT. It is translated as CAISGGLNSNQPQHF.

Many counts were recorded for this clonotype. The V gene is TRBV19, the J gene TRBJ2-1; TRBD1 or TRBD2 may be the D gene (5 bases each). The CDR3 spans 14 residues. Germline V gene lookup returns CDR1 LNHDA and CDR2 SQIVND (reference sequence). V was shortened by 10 bases and J by 0 bases, with 13 bases between the two germline ends. CDR3 coding DNA: TGTGCCACCGGGGACCTCAGCTCCTACAATGAGCAGTTCTTC. Its protein product is CATGDLSSYNEQFF.

This clonotype is judged medium-sized. The V call is TRBV28, the J call TRBJ2-3; no firm D call. There are 13 residues in the CDR3. Germline V lookup: CDR1 MDHEN, CDR2 SYDVKM. Trimming took off 4 bases at V and 2 bases at J, with 7 bases between the two ends. CDR3 sequence (DNA): TGTGCCAGCAGTTACGACCTCACAGATACGCAGTATTTT. As protein: CASSYDLTDTQYF.

Within the sample, this clonotype is medium-sized. The rearrangement uses TRBV3-1 and TRBJ2-3; D gene unclear. Germline V lookup: CDR1 LGHDT, CDR2 YNNKEL (reference sequence). CDR3 length: 12 residues. The V and J ends lost 0 bases and 11 bases respectively, with 9 bases between them. CDR3 sequence reads: CASSQDRVRQYF. As DNA, the CDR3 is TGTGCCAGCAGCCAAGATCGAGTACGGCAGTATTTT.

This clonotype has more than one count but fewer than ten. The J gene is TRBJ2-3, the V gene TRBV28; TRBD2 matches 8 bases. This CDR3 is 16 amino acids long. With 5 bases clipped from V and 0 bases from J, the junction kept 7 bases outside the gene matches. Looked up from germline, CDR1 is MDHEN and CDR2 is SYDVKM. The CDR3 DNA is TGTGCCAGCAGTCCGGGAGGGCCAATTAGCACAGATACGCAGTATTTT. Residues: CASSPGGPISTDTQYF. Combining the CDR3 with reference TRBV28 and TRBJ2-3 gives the whole variable domain DVKVTQSSRYLVKRTGEKVFLECVQDMDHENMFWYRQDPGLGLRLIYFSYDVKMKEKGDIPEGYSVSREKKERFSLILESASTNQTSMYLCASSPGGPISTDTQYFGPGTRLTVL.

The genes are TRBV20-1 and TRBJ1-2; 7 nucleotides agree with TRBD1. The V and J ends lost 1 base and 6 bases, in that order; junction bases with no gene match: 8. CDR1 and CDR2 from the germline V gene are DFQATT and SNEGSKA (reference sequence). The CDR3 runs 14 residues. This CDR3 reads CSARAPGQTNGYTF. DNA of the CDR3: TGCAGTGCTAGAGCCCCGGGACAGACTAATGGCTACACCTTC.

This clonotype was observed at least ten times. The genes are TRBV6-5 and TRBJ1-2; D might be TRBD1 (6 bases). Germline CDR1 and CDR2: MNHEY and SVGAGI. Trimming took 5 bases from V and 6 from J, leaving 16 bases between them. This CDR3 region has 14 residues. CDR3 region: CASSNTGHYDGYTF. The CDR3 DNA sequence: TGTGCCAGCAGTAACACGGGACACTACGATGGCTACACCTTC.

This clonotype was seen a handful of times. The chain employs TRBV7-3 and TRBJ2-1; TRBD2 is a possible D gene (6 bases). Per germline, CDR1 SGHTA and CDR2 FQGTGA. The CDR3 is 17 residues long. Trimming took off 5 bases at V and 0 bases at J, with 17 bases between the two ends. The chain's CDR3 is CASSPSRDLSSYNEQFF. The CDR3 nucleotides read TGTGCCAGCAGCCCATCCAGGGACTTGAGCTCCTACAATGAGCAGTTCTTC. The entire variable domain, with the rest obtained from reference TRBV7-3 and TRBJ2-1, is as follows: GAGVSQTPSNKVTEKGKYVELRCDPISGHTALYWYRQSLGQGPEFLIYFQGTGAADDSGLPNDRFFAVRPEGSVSTLKIQRTERGDSAVYLCASSPSRDLSSYNEQFFGPGTRLTVL.

This chain links TRBV5-6 with TRBJ2-3; 7 bases match TRBD2. The CDR3 has 17 residues. V was pared by 0 bases and J by 5 bases, with 12 bases of the junction left unmatched. CDR1 is SGHDT, CDR2 YYEEEE, per germline. CDR3 region: CASSLEGRGARVDTQYF. CDR3 bases: TGTGCCAGCAGCTTGGAAGGGAGGGGTGCCAGAGTAGATACGCAGTATTTT. Full variable domain (missing parts from reference TRBV5-6 and TRBJ2-3): DAGVTQSPTHLIKTRGQQVTLRCSPKSGHDTVSWYQQALGQGPQFIFQYYEEEERQRGNFPDRFSGHQFPNYSSELNVNALLLGDSALYLCASSLEGRGARVDTQYFGPGTRLTVL.

This clonotype was counted between two and nine times. This chain links TRBV10-1 with TRBJ1-1, with no clear D. V was cut by 1 base and J by 5 bases, with 14 bases left in between. The CDR3 is made up of 15 amino acids. CDR1 WNHNN and CDR2 SYGVQD come from the germline V gene (reference sequence). CDR3 protein: CASSEYGGRPTEAFF. Here the CDR3 DNA reads TGCGCCAGCAGTGAGTACGGAGGGCGGCCAACTGAAGCTTTCTTT.